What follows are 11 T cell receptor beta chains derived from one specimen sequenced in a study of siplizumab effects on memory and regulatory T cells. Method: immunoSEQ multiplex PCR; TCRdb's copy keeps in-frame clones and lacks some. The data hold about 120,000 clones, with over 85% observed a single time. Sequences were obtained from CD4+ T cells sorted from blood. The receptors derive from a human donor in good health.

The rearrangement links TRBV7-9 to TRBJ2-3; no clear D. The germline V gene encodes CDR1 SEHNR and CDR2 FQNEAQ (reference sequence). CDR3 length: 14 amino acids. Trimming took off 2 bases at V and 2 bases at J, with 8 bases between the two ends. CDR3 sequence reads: CASSLTGYTDTQYF. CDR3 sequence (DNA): TGTGCCAGCAGCTTAACCGGATACACAGATACGCAGTATTTT.

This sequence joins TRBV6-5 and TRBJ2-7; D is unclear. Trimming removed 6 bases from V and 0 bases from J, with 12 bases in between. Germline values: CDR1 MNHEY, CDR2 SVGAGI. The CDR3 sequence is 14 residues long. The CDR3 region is CASSTYYRSYEQYF. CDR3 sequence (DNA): TGTGCCAGCAGCACATATTATCGCTCCTACGAGCAGTACTTC.

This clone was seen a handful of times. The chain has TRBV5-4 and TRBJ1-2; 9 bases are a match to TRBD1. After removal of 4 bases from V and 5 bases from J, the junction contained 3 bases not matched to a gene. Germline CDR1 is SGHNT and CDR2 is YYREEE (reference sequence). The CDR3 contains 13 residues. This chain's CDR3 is CASSRDRDYGYTF. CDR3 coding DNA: TGTGCCAGCAGCCGGGACAGGGATTATGGCTACACCTTC.

This chain's CDR3 is CASSGEYVNSPLHF. CDR3 coding DNA: TGTGCCAGCAGTGGGGAGTACGTTAATTCACCCCTCCACTTT. The chain recombines TRBV25-1 with TRBJ1-6; unclear D gene. Trimming pared 4 bases from V and 6 bases from J, leaving 10 bases between. The CDR3 loop spans 14 amino acids. The germline gives CDR1 MGHDK, CDR2 SYGVNS. The full variable domain, completed using reference TRBV25-1 and TRBJ1-6, is EADIYQTPRYLVIGTGKKITLECSQTMGHDKMYWYQQDPGMELHLIHYSYGVNSTEKGDLSSESTVSRIRTEHFPLTLESARPSHTSQYLCASSGEYVNSPLHFGNGTRLTVT.

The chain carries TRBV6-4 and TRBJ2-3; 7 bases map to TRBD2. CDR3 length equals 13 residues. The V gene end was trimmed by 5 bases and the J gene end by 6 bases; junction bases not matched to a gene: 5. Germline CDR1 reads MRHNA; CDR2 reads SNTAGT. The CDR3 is CASSPLAMDTQYF. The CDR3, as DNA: TGTGCCAGCAGTCCACTAGCGATGGATACGCAGTATTTT.

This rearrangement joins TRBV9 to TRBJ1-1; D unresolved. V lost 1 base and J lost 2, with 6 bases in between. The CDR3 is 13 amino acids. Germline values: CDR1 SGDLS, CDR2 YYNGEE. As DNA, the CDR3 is TGTGCCAGCAGCGTAACCGCAAACACTGAAGCTTTCTTT. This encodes CASSVTANTEAFF.

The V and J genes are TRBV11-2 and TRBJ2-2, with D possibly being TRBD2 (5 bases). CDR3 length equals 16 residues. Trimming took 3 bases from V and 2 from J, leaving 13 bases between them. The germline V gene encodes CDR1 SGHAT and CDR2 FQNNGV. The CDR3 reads CASSFRMTGNTGELFF. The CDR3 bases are TGTGCCAGCAGCTTTCGGATGACGGGAAACACCGGGGAGCTGTTTTTT.

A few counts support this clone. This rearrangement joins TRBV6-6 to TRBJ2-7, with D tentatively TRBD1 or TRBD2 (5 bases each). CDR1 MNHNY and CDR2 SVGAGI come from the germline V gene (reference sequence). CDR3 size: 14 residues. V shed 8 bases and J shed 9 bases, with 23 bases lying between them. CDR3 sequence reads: CASSGVAGTTAQYF. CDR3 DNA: TGTGCCAGCTCCGGGGTGGCAGGGACGACGGCGCAGTACTTC.

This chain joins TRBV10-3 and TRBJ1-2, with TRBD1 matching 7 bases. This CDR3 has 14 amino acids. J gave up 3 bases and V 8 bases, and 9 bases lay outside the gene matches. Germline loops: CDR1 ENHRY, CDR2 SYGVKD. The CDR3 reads CAILRRGLHYGYTF. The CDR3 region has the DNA TGTGCCATCCTAAGAAGGGGGCTTCACTATGGCTACACCTTC.

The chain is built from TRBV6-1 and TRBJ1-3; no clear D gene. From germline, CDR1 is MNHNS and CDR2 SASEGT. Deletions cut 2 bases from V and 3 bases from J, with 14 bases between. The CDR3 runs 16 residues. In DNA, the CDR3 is TGTGCCAGCAGTGAACCGGGAAAGGGTAGTGGAAACACCATATATTTT. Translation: CASSEPGKGSGNTIYF.

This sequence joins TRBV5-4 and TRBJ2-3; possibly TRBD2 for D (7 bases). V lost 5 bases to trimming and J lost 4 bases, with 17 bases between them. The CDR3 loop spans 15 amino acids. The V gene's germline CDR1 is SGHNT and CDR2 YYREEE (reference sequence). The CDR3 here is CASSSRLGGADTQYF. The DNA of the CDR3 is TGTGCCAGCAGTTCACGACTAGGGGGGGCAGATACGCAGTATTTT.